These T cell receptor beta chains were read from a single sample in a study of OX40 agonist ivuxolimab in advanced cancers. Sequencing used immunoSEQ multiplex PCR; TCRdb keeps in-frame clones, though not all of them. The sample has around 70,000 clones; over 80% are singletons. The sequenced sample was CD4+ or CD8+ T cells sorted from blood, obtained in a trial of the OX40 agonist ivuxolimab. The receptors here all came from an adult with an advanced solid tumor such as melanoma, head and neck, liver or kidney cancer. The CDR3 runs from the conserved cysteine through the conserved F or W. D genes are given only for firm matches. Some rows mark clone size as missing; the rest say once, few, many or name a class of expanded clone.

D gene,clone size,J gene,V gene,CDR3 DNA,CDR3 protein
-,-,TRBJ1-3,TRBV5-1,TGCGCCAGCAGCTCCGGGGCCAACCTCTCTGGAAACACCATATATTTT,CASSSGANLSGNTIYF
-,-,TRBJ2-1,TRBV9,TGTGCCAGCAGCGTAGGGGTCAATGAGCAGTTCTTC,CASSVGVNEQFF
TRBD2,-,TRBJ2-7,TRBV4-2,TGTGCCAGCAGCCAAGACCTAGCGGGTTCCTACGAGCAGTACTTC,CASSQDLAGSYEQYF
TRBD2,-,TRBJ2-5,TRBV7-2,TGTGCCAGCAGCTTAAATGACCGGGGGGTTCAGCAAGAGACCCAGTACTTC,CASSLNDRGVQQETQYF
-,once,TRBJ1-2,TRBV18,TGTGCCAGCTCCGAGGGAAACTATGGCTACACCTTC,CASSEGNYGYTF
TRBD2,-,TRBJ2-3,TRBV4-3,TGCGCCAGCAGCCAAGGACTAGCGGGAATCACAGATACGCAGTATTTT,CASSQGLAGITDTQYF
-,-,TRBJ1-6,TRBV6-6,TGTGCCAGCAGGTCACAGCCCAATTCACCCCTCCACTTT,CASRSQPNSPLHF
TRBD2,once,TRBJ2-5,TRBV29-1,TGCAGCTTGGGACTAGCGGGGGGCCAAGAGACCCAGTACTTC,CSLGLAGGQETQYF
-,-,TRBJ2-1,TRBV5-1,TGCGCCAGCAGCTTGGTTGGACCCACTGTCGGTGAGCAGTTCTTC,CASSLVGPTVGEQFF
TRBD1,-,TRBJ2-7,TRBV7-2,TGTGCCAGCAGCCCGGGACAGGGGAGGTACGAGCAGTACTTC,CASSPGQGRYEQYF
-,-,TRBJ2-7,TRBV19,TGTGCCAGTAGTGGGGGAGCGGGTTCGGCCTACGAGCAGTACTTC,CASSGGAGSAYEQYF
TRBD1,few,TRBJ2-7,TRBV14,TGTGCCAGCAGCCAAGGGACAGGGAAATACGAGCAGTACTTC,CASSQGTGKYEQYF
TRBD2,-,TRBJ2-1,TRBV4-3,TGCGCCAGCAGCCAGGGAGCGGGAGTTCCTTGGTTCTTC,CASSQGAGVPWFF
TRBD2,-,TRBJ2-7,TRBV6-5,TGTGCCAGCAGTTACTCTGCAGGGAGGGACTACGAGCAGTACTTC,CASSYSAGRDYEQYF
-,-,TRBJ2-1,TRBV5-1,TGCGCCAGCAGCCGGACAGAACTTACCCCTTACCTTACCTACAATGAGCAGTTCTTC,CASSRTELTPYLTYNEQFF
-,-,TRBJ2-2,TRBV10-1,TGCGCCAGCACCCTAACGAACACCGGGGAGCTGTTTTTT,CASTLTNTGELFF
-,-,TRBJ2-4,TRBV6-1,TGTGCCAGCGTACTCACTTTTGGGCTTAAAAACATTCAGTACTTC,CASVLTFGLKNIQYF
TRBD1,-,TRBJ1-5,TRBV4-1,TGCGCCAGCAGCCCCTACTTGGACAGGGCGTCTCAGAGTCAGCCCCAGCATTTT,CASSPYLDRASQSQPQHF
TRBD1,-,TRBJ2-6,TRBV11-3,TGTGCCAGCCCCCGGGACAGGAAGGGGGCCAACGTCCTGACTTTC,CASPRDRKGANVLTF
TRBD2,-,TRBJ2-7,TRBV28,TGTGCCAGCAAGATTCAGACTAGCGGGTTCTACGAGCAGTACTTC,CASKIQTSGFYEQYF
-,few,TRBJ1-5,TRBV19,TGTGCCAGTAGTATCGGCGGGGCAGGTCAGCCCCAGCATTTT,CASSIGGAGQPQHF
TRBD1,-,TRBJ2-7,TRBV4-3,TGCGCCAGCAGCCGACAGGGCCAAAGCTCCTACGAGCAGTACTTC,CASSRQGQSSYEQYF
TRBD2,-,TRBJ2-7,TRBV7-3,TGTGCCAGCAGCTCACCCTCCCTTAGGCAGCGGGAGCCGGGGGAGCAGTACTTC,CASSSPSLRQREPGEQYF
TRBD2,-,TRBJ2-1,TRBV25-1,TGTGCCAGCAGTGAACAGTCGGGGGGGAGCTCCTACAATGAGCAGTTCTTC,CASSEQSGGSSYNEQFF
TRBD1,-,TRBJ1-4,TRBV5-1,TGCGCCAGCAGCTCAGGAGGGGGCCAAGTTAATGAAAAACTGTTTTTT,CASSSGGGQVNEKLFF
-,once,TRBJ1-4,TRBV11-2,TGTGCCAGCAGCTTATTCCCTCGGGGAGGCGTTGGGGAAAAACTGTTTTTT,CASSLFPRGGVGEKLFF
-,-,TRBJ2-7,TRBV27,TGTGCCAGCAGTTTATCGGGTTCTGGGACCTACGAGCAGTACTTC,CASSLSGSGTYEQYF
TRBD1,-,TRBJ2-4,TRBV6-5,TGTGCCAGCAGTACGACAGGGGGGGCAAACATTCAGTACTTC,CASSTTGGANIQYF
-,-,TRBJ1-1,TRBV7-2,TGTGCCAGCAGCCCCCGGGGGGGGTCGGGGGACACTGAAGCTTTCTTT,CASSPRGGSGDTEAFF
-,-,TRBJ2-1,TRBV7-7,TGTGCTAGCAGCTTAGGACGGCCTGGGTACAATGAGCAGTTCTTC,CASSLGRPGYNEQFF
-,few,TRBJ1-5,TRBV5-5,TGTGCCAGCAGCTTGGTAGGCAATCAGCCCCAGCATTTT,CASSLVGNQPQHF
-,-,TRBJ1-5,TRBV27,TGTGCCAGCAGTTTAGCGGACAATCAGCCCCAGCATTTT,CASSLADNQPQHF
-,-,TRBJ1-1,TRBV4-1,TGCGCCAGCAGCCAAGGGGTTGGTTCGAGCCGCACTGAAGCTTTCTTT,CASSQGVGSSRTEAFF
-,-,TRBJ1-3,TRBV5-5,TGTGCCAGCAGCTTGTTACCGGGAGACCTCTCTGGAAACACCATATATTTT,CASSLLPGDLSGNTIYF
TRBD1,-,TRBJ1-1,TRBV12-5,TGTGCTAGTGCCCCGGGACAGGGACTAGGGGTGAACACTGAAGCTTTCTTT,CASAPGQGLGVNTEAFF
TRBD2,-,TRBJ2-1,TRBV10-2,TGCGCCAGCAGTGAGTCGGGTTCGCGGGAGTACGCCTACAATGAGCAGTTCTTC,CASSESGSREYAYNEQFF
-,-,TRBJ2-2,TRBV27,TGTGCCAGCACGGGCGGTAGGGGGGAGCTGTTTTTT,CASTGGRGELFF
-,-,TRBJ1-1,TRBV6-6,TGTGCCAGCAGTTACCAGTTGAACACTGAAGCTTTCTTT,CASSYQLNTEAFF
-,-,TRBJ2-1,TRBV7-2,TGTGCCAGCAGCTTAGGATCAGATGAGCAGTTCTTC,CASSLGSDEQFF
-,-,TRBJ1-1,TRBV28,TGTGCCAGCATTAATCCGACGGGAAACACTGAAGCTTTCTTT,CASINPTGNTEAFF
TRBD1,-,TRBJ1-6,TRBV6-5,TGTGCCAGCAATTACAGGGACAGGAGTAATTCACCCCTCCACTTT,CASNYRDRSNSPLHF
-,-,TRBJ2-3,TRBV6-4,TGTGCCAGCAGTGACTCCGAGACTAGCACAGATACGCAGTATTTT,CASSDSETSTDTQYF
-,-,TRBJ2-2,TRBV18,TGTGCCAGCTCACCTCTTCCGGGAGAACGGATGGGGAACACCGGGGAGCTGTTTTTT,CASSPLPGERMGNTGELFF
TRBD2,once,TRBJ2-7,TRBV28,TGTGCCAGCAGACTGGAACTAGCGGGAGTTTACGAGCAGTACTTC,CASRLELAGVYEQYF
TRBD2,-,TRBJ2-1,TRBV27,TGTGCCAGCAGTTTAAGTCTAGCGGGAGTTCGGTTCTTC,CASSLSLAGVRFF
-,-,TRBJ1-6,TRBV27,TGTGCCAGCAACTTCAGGCAGGGAGGGCCTTCTAATTCACCCCTCCACTTT,CASNFRQGGPSNSPLHF
TRBD2,-,TRBJ2-1,TRBV28,TGTGCCAGCAGTTTGATCCCTATAGCGGGGGGGCCCTACAATGAGCAGTTCTTC,CASSLIPIAGGPYNEQFF
-,-,TRBJ1-5,TRBV7-6,TGTGCCAGCAGCTTAGGCCAGGGAGGTCAGCCCCAGCATTTT,CASSLGQGGQPQHF
TRBD1,-,TRBJ1-1,TRBV4-3,TGCGCCAGCAGCCGGGACAGGGTGAACACTGAAGCTTTCTTT,CASSRDRVNTEAFF
TRBD1,once,TRBJ2-3,TRBV23-1,TGCGCCAGCAGACAGGGGGCGGCGGATACGCAGTATTTT,CASRQGAADTQYF
-,-,TRBJ1-5,TRBV7-9,TGTGCCAGCAGCTTAGAGACTAGCAATCAGCCCCAGCATTTT,CASSLETSNQPQHF
-,-,TRBJ1-1,TRBV7-9,TGTGCCAGCAGCTCCAGTGGACAGAACACTGAAGCTTTCTTT,CASSSSGQNTEAFF